The rows below give T cell receptor beta chains drawn from one sample of a study of OX40 agonist ivuxolimab in advanced cancers. Sequenced by immunoSEQ multiplex PCR; TCRdb stores in-frame clones only, minus some. The sample holds roughly 90,000 clones, just over 90% seen once. The material was CD4+ or CD8+ T cells sorted from blood, obtained in a trial of the OX40 agonist ivuxolimab. The receptors shown here come from an adult with an advanced solid tumor such as melanoma, head and neck, liver or kidney cancer. Each CDR3 is given with its conserved first and last residue. The D gene is left open where the match is weak. Part of the rows lack a size; the others show once, few, many or a class for expanded clones.

V gene	clone size	D gene	J gene	CDR3 protein	CDR3 DNA
TRBV4-2	once	TRBD2	TRBJ2-1	CASSQEEGASGSFGYNEQFF	TGTGCCAGCAGCCAAGAAGAAGGGGCTAGCGGGAGTTTTGGGTACAATGAGCAGTTCTTC
TRBV5-1	NA	TRBD2	TRBJ2-5	CASSPGLAGGVGETQYF	TGCGCCAGCAGCCCCGGACTAGCGGGAGGAGTGGGAGAGACCCAGTACTTC
TRBV7-9	NA	TRBD2	TRBJ2-7	CASSTGTSGGDEQYF	TGTGCCAGCAGCACCGGGACTAGCGGGGGTGACGAGCAGTACTTC
TRBV5-6	NA	NA	TRBJ2-2	CASSRTTGELFF	TGTGCCAGCAGCCGGACTACCGGGGAGCTGTTTTTT
TRBV6-1	NA	NA	TRBJ1-2	CASTELGAGYGYTF	TGTGCCAGCACAGAATTAGGGGCGGGCTATGGCTACACCTTC
TRBV5-6	NA	NA	TRBJ1-4	CASREGVPVF	TGTGCCAGCAGGGAGGGGGTTCCTGTTTTT
TRBV2	NA	NA	TRBJ2-7	CASSVGLLAYEQYF	TGTGCCAGCAGTGTGGGGTTACTCGCCTACGAGCAGTACTTC
TRBV7-2	medium-sized	NA	TRBJ1-1	CASSPQVVNTEAFF	TGTGCCAGCAGCCCCCAGGTAGTCAACACTGAAGCTTTCTTT
TRBV14	NA	TRBD2	TRBJ2-3	CASSVTSGRVGETDTQYF	TGTGCCAGCAGCGTGACTAGCGGGAGGGTGGGGGAAACAGATACGCAGTATTTT
TRBV5-5	NA	NA	TRBJ2-6	CASSLGPTVSGANVLTF	TGTGCCAGCAGCTTGGGGCCGACCGTATCAGGGGCCAACGTCCTGACTTTC
TRBV6-5	NA	TRBD1	TRBJ1-5	CASSAQGREPQHF	TGTGCCAGCAGCGCACAGGGGCGGGAGCCCCAGCATTTT
TRBV27	few	NA	TRBJ1-5	CASSLPGQPQHF	TGTGCCAGCAGTCTCCCAGGGCAGCCCCAGCATTTT
TRBV11-3	once	NA	TRBJ2-3	CASSLAGASTDTQYF	TGTGCCAGCAGCTTAGCAGGGGCTTCAACAGATACGCAGTATTTT
TRBV10-2	once	TRBD1	TRBJ2-7	CASSDRGRTYEQYF	TGCGCCAGCAGTGACAGGGGGCGTACCTACGAGCAGTACTTC
TRBV7-9	NA	TRBD2	TRBJ2-7	CASSLDGGRGYEQYF	TGTGCCAGCAGCTTAGACGGCGGGAGGGGCTACGAGCAGTACTTC
TRBV7-8	NA	TRBD2	TRBJ2-3	CASSLGGTSSDTQYF	TGTGCCAGCAGCTTAGGGGGGACTAGCTCAGATACGCAGTATTTT
TRBV21-1	NA	NA	TRBJ2-1	CASPRGGAGPYNEQFF	TGTGCCAGCCCCCGGGGGGGAGCGGGACCCTACAATGAGCAGTTCTTC
TRBV7-2	NA	NA	TRBJ1-3	CASSGSRSGNTIYF	TGTGCCAGCAGCGGTTCGAGGTCTGGAAACACCATATATTTT
TRBV7-2	NA	TRBD1	TRBJ2-1	CASSATGAGQFF	TGTGCCAGCAGCGCGACAGGGGCAGGGCAGTTCTTC
TRBV7-9	NA	NA	TRBJ2-3	CASSPSQGADTQYF	TGTGCCAGCAGCCCATCCCAGGGCGCAGATACGCAGTATTTT
TRBV6-6	NA	TRBD1	TRBJ1-5	CASSRTGSNQPQHF	TGTGCCAGCAGTCGGACAGGTAGCAATCAGCCCCAGCATTTT
TRBV18	NA	NA	TRBJ2-3	CASSPAVDTQYF	TGTGCCAGCTCACCCGCGGTAGATACGCAGTATTTT
TRBV27	NA	TRBD1	TRBJ2-7	CASSRQGAYRALRPYEQYF	TGTGCCAGCAGTAGACAGGGGGCGTATAGGGCCTTACGTCCCTACGAGCAGTACTTC
TRBV6-5	NA	NA	TRBJ1-3	CASSYSILSGNTIYF	TGTGCCAGCAGTTACTCGATCCTCTCTGGAAACACCATATATTTT
TRBV5-1	NA	TRBD1	TRBJ2-7	CASSLREQGRGEQYF	TGCGCCAGCAGCTTAAGGGAACAGGGGAGAGGCGAGCAGTACTTC
TRBV18	NA	NA	TRBJ2-5	CASSPPGRRQETQYF	TGTGCCAGCTCACCACCGGGGAGGAGGCAAGAGACCCAGTACTTC
TRBV30	NA	NA	TRBJ2-2	CAWKRTKSAGELFF	TGTGCCTGGAAGCGGACCAAGTCGGCCGGGGAGCTGTTTTTT
TRBV12-1	NA	NA	TRBJ2-1	CASSLTGSQVF	TGTGCCAGCAGCTTAACAGGGAGTCAGGTCTTC
TRBV19	NA	NA	TRBJ2-6	CASSIGFGSGANVLTF	TGTGCCAGTAGTATCGGTTTTGGGTCTGGGGCCAACGTCCTGACTTTC
TRBV28	NA	TRBD1	TRBJ1-2	CASSTRQGVGYTF	TGTGCCAGCAGTACGAGACAGGGTGTTGGCTACACCTTC
TRBV30	few	TRBD2	TRBJ2-7	CAWSSREGYEQYF	TGTGCCTGGAGTAGTCGGGAGGGCTACGAGCAGTACTTC
TRBV5-1	NA	TRBD2	TRBJ2-1	CASSPRGGERAYNEQFF	TGCGCCAGCAGCCCCCGGGGGGGGGAGCGGGCCTACAATGAGCAGTTCTTC
TRBV29-1	NA	TRBD2	TRBJ2-2	CSVVAGVRELFF	TGCAGCGTTGTAGCGGGAGTCCGGGAGCTGTTTTTT
TRBV7-2	NA	TRBD2	TRBJ2-3	CASSLDSGRRAQYF	TGTGCCAGCAGCTTAGATAGCGGGAGAAGGGCGCAGTATTTT
TRBV19	NA	TRBD2	TRBJ2-7	CATRMKAGREFAYEQYF	TGTGCCACCAGGATGAAGGCGGGGCGGGAGTTCGCCTACGAGCAGTACTTC
TRBV28	NA	NA	TRBJ2-7	CASKAGQAVYEQYF	TGTGCCAGCAAGGCTGGGCAAGCGGTATACGAGCAGTACTTC
TRBV19	NA	TRBD2	TRBJ2-1	CASSTLAGGSYNEQFF	TGTGCCAGTAGTACCCTAGCGGGAGGTTCCTACAATGAGCAGTTCTTC
TRBV5-1	NA	NA	TRBJ2-2	CASSLDRVAGELFF	TGCGCCAGCAGCTTGGACAGGGTCGCCGGGGAGCTGTTTTTT
TRBV7-9	NA	TRBD1	TRBJ2-7	CASSIGTGSDEQYF	TGTGCCAGCAGCATCGGGACAGGGAGCGACGAGCAGTACTTC
TRBV20-1	once	NA	TRBJ2-7	CGAGSYEQYF	TGCGGTGCCGGATCCTACGAGCAGTACTTC
TRBV2	NA	NA	TRBJ2-7	CASSEQGSSYEQYF	TGTGCCAGCAGTGAGCAGGGGAGCTCCTACGAGCAGTACTTC